The rows below give T cell receptor beta chains drawn from one sample of a study of blood T cells in healthy people across ages. TCRdb analysed the 5' RACE reads with MiXCR anew, one entry per CDR3 protein. The table lists roughly 680,000 distinct CDR3 sequences, 45% to 60% of them singletons, with roughly 13% in the top ten. The specimen was blood. The receptor source for this set is a woman aged 80 or older in good health. The CDR3 runs from the conserved cysteine through the conserved F or W. A D gene is named only where the DNA matches it firmly. Expanded clones are given a class, and other clones once, few, many or no size at all.

V	size	J	D	DNA	CDR3
TRBV12-3/TRBV12-4	-	TRBJ2-2	-	TGTGCCAGCAGCCGTCCGTTTCGGGACACCGGGGAGCTGTTTTTT	CASSRPFRDTGELFF
TRBV20-1	-	TRBJ2-3	TRBD2	TGCAGTGCCCCCCCGACTAGCGGCACAGATACGCAGTATTTT	CSAPPTSGTDTQYF
TRBV20-1	few	TRBJ2-1	TRBD2	TGCAGTGCTGCCGGGACTAGCCCCTACAATGAGCAGTTCTTC	CSAAGTSPYNEQFF
TRBV10-2	few	TRBJ2-2	TRBD2	TGCGCCAGCTTTCGGACTAGCGGGGCCAACACCGGGGAGCTGTTTTTT	CASFRTSGANTGELFF
TRBV28	-	TRBJ2-1	-	TGTGCCAGCAGTACCCCCTCACCCAATGAGCAGTTCTTC	CASSTPSPNEQFF
TRBV12-3/TRBV12-4	few	TRBJ1-2	-	TGTGCCAGCAGTGCTCGGGGGGGCGCTAACTATGGCTACACCTTC	CASSARGGANYGYTF
TRBV28	-	TRBJ2-3	TRBD2	TGTGCCAGCAGTTTAGGGGTAGCGGGGGACCTTGATACGCAGTATTTT	CASSLGVAGDLDTQYF
TRBV5-1	-	TRBJ2-1	-	TGCGCCAGCAGCTGGGGGCGCGACTATGAGCAGTTCTTC	CASSWGRDYEQFF
TRBV5-1	many	TRBJ2-1	-	TGCGCCAGCAGCTCCACAGGGGGGGTTTACAATGAGCAGTTCTTC	CASSSTGGVYNEQFF
TRBV15	-	TRBJ2-7	-	TGTGCCACCAGCAGGGCAGGAGACTCCTTCTACGAGCAGTACTTC	CATSRAGDSFYEQYF
TRBV29-1	-	TRBJ1-6	TRBD1	TGCAGCGTTCGGGACAGCGAAGGGCCCCTCCACTTT	CSVRDSEGPLHF
TRBV28	few	TRBJ2-2	TRBD1	TGTGCCAGCAGCTTCTCAGGGGGCGCCGGCACCGGGGAGCTGTTTTTT	CASSFSGGAGTGELFF
TRBV15	-	TRBJ1-6	-	TGTGCCACCAGCAGAGATCTGCTAATTGTAGGTTCACCCCTCCACTTT	CATSRDLLIVGSPLHF
TRBV15	many	TRBJ2-7	-	TGTGCCACCAGCAGGGATTCGTCCTACGAGCAGTACTTC	CATSRDSSYEQYF
TRBV12-3/TRBV12-4	-	TRBJ2-7	-	TGTGCCAGCAGTTTACGGGGGAAGGCTCGCTACGAGCAGTACTTC	CASSLRGKARYEQYF
TRBV7-6	few	TRBJ2-1	-	TGTGCCAGCAGCCAACCGGTTGCGGGGCTCTACAATGAGCAGTTCTTC	CASSQPVAGLYNEQFF
TRBV2	-	TRBJ2-1	TRBD2	TGTGCCAGCGGTCGGACTAGCGGGGGAAACAATGAGCAGTTCTTC	CASGRTSGGNNEQFF
TRBV7-8	-	TRBJ2-5	-	TGTGCCAGCAGCGCGGAGTCCGACTCGGAGACCCAGTACTTC	CASSAESDSETQYF
TRBV9	-	TRBJ1-3	-	TGTGCCAGCAGCACCGATGGAAACACCATATATTTT	CASSTDGNTIYF
TRBV4-2	-	TRBJ2-1	TRBD2	TGTGCCAGCAGCCAAGAACTAGCGGGACTTTATGAGCAGTTCTTC	CASSQELAGLYEQFF
TRBV12-3/TRBV12-4	-	TRBJ2-7	-	TGTGCCAGCAGCTACTTCGGCTACGAGCAGTACTTC	CASSYFGYEQYF
TRBV7-2	many	TRBJ2-5	-	TGTGCCAGCAGCTTAATCCAGCAGCCACAAGAGACCCAGTACTTC	CASSLIQQPQETQYF
TRBV2	few	TRBJ1-5	-	TGTGCCAGCAGTGAAGGGACAGTTTATCAGCCCCAGCATTTT	CASSEGTVYQPQHF
TRBV7-2	-	TRBJ1-2	TRBD1	TGTGCCAGCAGCCGACAGGGGAGGGATGGCTACACCTTC	CASSRQGRDGYTF
TRBV7-9	few	TRBJ1-2	-	TGTGCCAGCAGCGGAAAGATGGGGTGGAACCCTCATGGCTACACCTTC	CASSGKMGWNPHGYTF
TRBV20-1	-	TRBJ1-2	-	TGCAGTGCTAGAGACTCCCGCTATGGCTACACCTTC	CSARDSRYGYTF
TRBV12-3/TRBV12-4	-	TRBJ2-3	-	TGTGCCAGCAGTTTAGCGATAGTAACCGGAGATACGCAGTATTTT	CASSLAIVTGDTQYF
TRBV5-1	-	TRBJ2-3	-	TGCGCCACCCGGGACTCTGCACGTTCTAGCACAGATACGCAGTATTTT	CATRDSARSSTDTQYF
TRBV3-1	-	TRBJ2-3	TRBD2	TGTGCCAGCAGCCAAGATCCCTCTAGCGGGGGAGGAGATACGCAGTATTTT	CASSQDPSSGGGDTQYF
TRBV29-1	many	TRBJ2-1	TRBD1	TGCAGCGTTGCGATCGGGACAGCGAGCTCCTACAATGAGCAGTTCTTC	CSVAIGTASSYNEQFF
TRBV30	few	TRBJ1-2	TRBD1	TGTGCCTGGGGACAGGGTGGCGGCTACACCTTC	CAWGQGGGYTF
TRBV4-1	many	TRBJ2-1	-	TGCGCCAGCAGCCAAGATCAGAATCGGGGGCTGGAGCAGTTCTTC	CASSQDQNRGLEQFF
TRBV9	few	TRBJ2-7	-	TGTGCCAGCAGCGTAGCCGCGGACAATGAGCAGTACTTC	CASSVAADNEQYF
TRBV27	-	TRBJ1-1	-	TGTGCCAGCAGGGCCTATCGGGTCGACACTGAAGCTTTCTTT	CASRAYRVDTEAFF
TRBV29-1	many	TRBJ1-6	-	TGCAGCGCCCGTGGGGACGGAGATAATTCACCCCTCCACTTT	CSARGDGDNSPLHF
TRBV7-9	few	TRBJ1-6	TRBD1	TGTGCCAGCAGCTTGCTGACAGGGACGACCAATTCACCCCTCCACTTT	CASSLLTGTTNSPLHF
TRBV12-3/TRBV12-4	many	TRBJ2-7	-	TGTGCCAGCAGTTTCCCGGCGGACAGCTCCTACGAGCAGTACTTC	CASSFPADSSYEQYF
TRBV29-1	many	TRBJ2-3	-	TGCAGCGTTACTAGGGACACCACTAGCCCAGATACGCAGTATTTT	CSVTRDTTSPDTQYF
TRBV12-3/TRBV12-4	-	TRBJ2-2	-	TGTGCCAGCAGTTTTCTTGGATACACCGGGGAGCTGTTTTTT	CASSFLGYTGELFF
TRBV6-5	once	TRBJ2-7	TRBD1	TGTGCCAGCAGCTATCGCCCCACAGGGGACGAGCAGTACTTC	CASSYRPTGDEQYF
TRBV7-9	many	TRBJ2-5	TRBD2	TGTGCCAGCAGCCCAAACCGGACTAGCGGGAGAAAAGAGACCCAGTACTTC	CASSPNRTSGRKETQYF
TRBV7-2	-	TRBJ2-3	-	TGTGCCAGCAGCGCAGGGGCGATAGATACGCAGTATTTT	CASSAGAIDTQYF
TRBV29-1	-	TRBJ2-7	-	TGCAGTGTTGAAATTTGGGATAGCTCCTACAAGGAGCAGTACTTC	CSVEIWDSSYKEQYF
TRBV7-8	once	TRBJ2-3	TRBD2	TGTACCAGCAGCTTAGAGCTAGCGGGGGATGATACGCAGTATTTT	CTSSLELAGDDTQYF
TRBV5-1	few	TRBJ2-1	TRBD2	TGCGCCAGCGGCTTGGCGGCTCTAGCGGGAGCCCATGAGCAGTTCTTC	CASGLAALAGAHEQFF
TRBV27	-	TRBJ2-2	-	TGTGCCAGCAGTTACGTCCGGGACTGGCGTAGTACCGGGGAGCTGTTTTTT	CASSYVRDWRSTGELFF
TRBV12-3/TRBV12-4	-	TRBJ2-3	TRBD2	TGTGCCAGCAGTCCGAGCGGGGTATATACGCAGTATTTT	CASSPSGVYTQYF
TRBV10-3	-	TRBJ2-1	-	TGTGCCATCGGACAGCGGACTAGGAGCTCCTACAATGAGCAGTTCTTC	CAIGQRTRSSYNEQFF
TRBV12-3/TRBV12-4	-	TRBJ2-6	-	TGTGCCAGCAGGGGGATTAGCTCTGGGGCCAACGTCCTGACTTTC	CASRGISSGANVLTF
TRBV7-3	-	TRBJ2-5	-	TGTGCCAGCAGCCTCCAATACGGGGGGCGAGAGACCCAGTACTTC	CASSLQYGGRETQYF
TRBV24-1	-	TRBJ2-2	-	TGTGCCACCAGTGATGCCGGGGCAGTCACCGGGGAGCTGTTTTTT	CATSDAGAVTGELFF
TRBV11-2	-	TRBJ2-3	-	TGTGCCAGCAGCACGGTGGGGACCCGCACAGATACGCAGTATTTT	CASSTVGTRTDTQYF
TRBV29-1	-	TRBJ2-1	TRBD2	TGCAGCGTTGCGGGGGGGTACGACAATGAGCAGTTCTTC	CSVAGGYDNEQFF
TRBV18	many	TRBJ2-3	TRBD2	TGTGCCAGCTCACCGGGACTAGCTCAGGATACGCAGTATTTT	CASSPGLAQDTQYF
TRBV9	many	TRBJ1-2	-	TGTGCCAGCAGCGTAGGTGGAGGGCCAGGGGACTATGGCTACACCTTC	CASSVGGGPGDYGYTF
TRBV21-1	-	TRBJ1-2	-	TGTGCCAGCACCCGAGGTGGGGACGGCGGCTACACCTTC	CASTRGGDGGYTF
TRBV7-9	-	TRBJ1-2	TRBD1	TGTGCCAGCAGCCAACCCGGGACAGCCTATGGCTACACCTTC	CASSQPGTAYGYTF
TRBV30	few	TRBJ2-7	-	TGTGCCTGGACGTTGGACTCCCAACCAAACTCCTACGAGCAGTACTTC	CAWTLDSQPNSYEQYF